This T cell receptor beta chain is drawn from a study of cytomegalovirus exposure and HLA in healthy donors. Study-wide points: Listed as cytomegalovirus-associated were over 150 TCR beta chains. Later examination showed HLA-associated TCR beta chains had greater clonal expansion than equally common others.

The table lists this clone with a count of one. Its antigen is not known. The CDR3 has 15 amino acids. Germline V lookup: CDR1 LNHDA, CDR2 SQIVND (reference sequence). V was pared by 3 bases and J by 4 bases, with 3 bases of the junction left unmatched. The PCR used 60 Vbeta and 13 Jbeta primers. Profiled with immunoSEQ multiplex PCR; TCRdb holds only in-frame clones, not every one. Of 130,000 to 150,000 clones listed, 80% are singletons. The rearrangement links TRBV19 to TRBJ1-2; 12 bases fit TRBD1. The clonotype comes from a middle-aged man in good health and CMV-seropositive. Material: PBMCs. As DNA, the CDR3 is TGTGCCAGTAGTATCCAGGGACAGGGGGCCTATGGCTACACCTTC. Translation: CASSIQGQGAYGYTF.